A single sample gave rise to the 20 T cell receptor beta chains below, sequenced in a study of early T cells in non-severe SARS-CoV-2 infection. TCRdb recomputed calls from the 5' RACE reads with MiXCR, one row per CDR3 protein. The repertoire includes around 28,000 distinct CDR3 sequences, 4% to 4.5% of them detected once, and under 4.5% sits in the top ten. Input material: whole blood. These receptors were taken from an adult who was a healthcare worker with PCR-confirmed SARS-CoV-2 infection or an uninfected control (not recorded which).

There are many counts of this clonotype. This sequence joins TRBV28 and TRBJ2-1; D may correspond to TRBD1 or TRBD2 (5 bases each). Deletions cut 6 bases from V and 7 bases from J, with 22 bases between. The CDR3 totals 16 residues. CDR1 is MDHEN, CDR2 SYDVKM, per germline. The CDR3 region is CASSLFDGDLRNEQFF. For the CDR3, the DNA is TGTGCCAGCAGCCTATTTGACGGGGACCTACGGAATGAGCAGTTCTTC.

This clonotype was observed many times. The rearrangement joins TRBV20-1 to TRBJ1-4; the match to TRBD1 covers 7 bases. The trim removed 0 bases at V and 6 bases at J, leaving 7 bases unmatched. The CDR3 runs 15 residues. Looked up from germline, CDR1 is DFQATT and CDR2 is SNEGSKA (reference sequence). The CDR3 nucleotides read TGCAGTGCTAGAGATGGTAGGGGGCGGTATGAAAAACTGTTTTTT. This gives the protein CSARDGRGRYEKLFF.

This clonotype has ten or more counts. This chain uses TRBV11-2 with TRBJ2-1, with TRBD2 matching 11 bases. V trimming: 7 bases; J trimming: 9 bases; junction bases outside the gene matches: 5. This CDR3 is 13 amino acids long. CDR1 and CDR2 from the germline V gene are SGHAT and FQNNGV. This chain's CDR3 is CASTVAGGPEQFF. The CDR3, as DNA: TGTGCCAGCACCGTAGCGGGAGGGCCTGAGCAGTTCTTC.

This clonotype was counted ten times or more. The DNA of the CDR3 is TGTGCCAGCACCACCGGGACAACCCATGAGCAGTTCTTC. Protein sequence: CASTTGTTHEQFF. The chain recombines TRBV2 with TRBJ2-1, with TRBD1 as a possible D gene (6 bases). The CDR3 covers 13 residues. CDR1 is SNHLY and CDR2 is FYNNEI in the germline V gene. V lost 7 bases to trimming and J lost 8 bases, with 15 bases between them.

This clonotype was seen at least ten times. This chain uses TRBV11-2 with TRBJ2-1, with 10 bases that match TRBD2. CDR3 length: 16 residues. Germline V gene sequence: CDR1 SGHAT, CDR2 FQNNGV. The V gene end was trimmed by 5 bases and the J gene end by 6 bases; junction bases not matched to a gene: 10. The CDR3 region is CASSLLAGGAINEQFF. CDR3 in DNA: TGTGCCAGCAGCCTTTTAGCGGGAGGCGCGATCAATGAGCAGTTCTTC.

This clonotype was recorded at least ten times. J is TRBJ2-3 and V is TRBV12-3 or TRBV12-4; D is unresolved. Trimming left V 3 bases short and J 5 bases short, with 6 bases between. The CDR3 sequence is 12 residues long. The CDR3 DNA reads as TGTGCCAGCAGTTTTTCAAGAGATACGCAGTATTTT. This encodes CASSFSRDTQYF.

This clonotype showed up just a few times. The V and J genes are TRBV7-2 and TRBJ2-1; the match to TRBD2 covers 9 bases. The V segment lost 8 bases and the J segment 5 bases; nucleotides outside the gene matches: 13. This CDR3 region has 16 residues. The V gene's germline CDR1 is SGHTA and CDR2 FQGNSA. CDR3 region: CASGERASGTNNEQFF. The CDR3 DNA is TGTGCCAGCGGAGAACGGGCTAGCGGGACGAACAATGAGCAGTTCTTC.

By sample share, this clonotype is medium-sized. This chain connects TRBV5-1 to TRBJ2-3, with 7 positions matching TRBD2. J lost 4 bases, V lost 4 bases, and 12 bases had no gene match. This CDR3 contains 16 residues. Germline V CDR1 and CDR2: SGHRS, YFSETQ. CDR3 sequence reads: CASSPAAGEISDTQYF. The CDR3 DNA sequence: TGCGCCAGCAGCCCGGCCGCGGGAGAAATTTCAGATACGCAGTATTTT.

Many counts were recorded for this clonotype. The chain links TRBV7-8 to TRBJ2-1; unclear D gene. CDR1 and CDR2 from the germline V gene are SGHVS and FQNEAQ. This CDR3 is built from 13 residues. Deletions cut 0 bases from V and 9 bases from J, with 9 bases between. The CDR3 DNA reads as TGTGCCAGCAGCTTAGCGGACGCCATTGAGCAGTTCTTC. Encoded protein: CASSLADAIEQFF. The variable domain in full, with the rest retrieved from reference TRBV7-8 and TRBJ2-1, is GAGVSQSPRYKVAKRGQDVALRCDPISGHVSLFWYQQALGQGPEFLTYFQNEAQLDKSGLPSDRFFAERPEGSVSTLKIQRTQQEDSAVYLCASSLADAIEQFFGPGTRLTVL.

This clonotype was recorded at least ten times. The chain uses TRBV12-3 or TRBV12-4 and TRBJ1-2, with a tentative D call TRBD1 (5 bases). The CDR3 has 11 amino acids. V was shortened by 4 bases and J by 10 bases, with 10 bases between the two germline ends. CDR3 amino acids: CASSSMTDYTF. The CDR3 DNA follows: TGTGCCAGCAGTTCCATGACAGACTACACCTTC.

This clonotype was detected many times. The rearrangement uses TRBV28 and TRBJ1-2, with D perhaps matching TRBD1 (6 bases). The CDR3 covers 14 residues. V lost 5 bases, J lost 4 bases, and 14 bases lay in between. Germline CDR1 and CDR2: MDHEN and SYDVKM. Here the CDR3 reads CASSPWGGGYGYTF. As DNA, the CDR3 is TGTGCCAGCAGTCCTTGGGGGGGCGGCTATGGCTACACCTTC.

This clonotype was recorded at least ten times. CDR3 sequence: CASSGTGTTDTQYF. CDR3 DNA: TGTGCCAGCAGCGGAACCGGGACAACAGATACGCAGTATTTT. The chain couples TRBV9 to TRBJ2-3; possible D gene TRBD1, 6 bases. Germline lookup yields CDR1 SGDLS and CDR2 YYNGEE. V was pared by 3 bases and J by 3 bases, with 11 bases between. CDR3 length: 14 amino acids.

This clonotype was counted at least ten times. The chain couples TRBV20-1 to TRBJ2-7; tentative D call: TRBD1 (5 bases). With 2 bases removed from V and 0 bases from J, the gap between germline ends came to 14 bases. The CDR3 is made up of 15 amino acids. Germline V gene lookup returns CDR1 DFQATT and CDR2 SNEGSKA (reference sequence). The CDR3 coding sequence is TGCAGTGCTAGACTATCAGGGATGAGCTCCTACGAGCAGTACTTC. This codes for CSARLSGMSSYEQYF.

Many counts were recorded for this clonotype. The J gene is TRBJ2-7, the V gene TRBV6-5; D is undetermined. The V and J ends lost 2 bases and 3 bases respectively, with 2 bases between them. The CDR3 extends over 11 amino acids. Germline CDR1 MNHEY, CDR2 SVGAGI. CDR3 loop: CASSYNYEQYF. DNA for the CDR3: TGTGCCAGCAGTTACAACTACGAGCAGTACTTC.

Ten or more counts support this clonotype. The V call is TRBV7-8, the J call TRBJ1-1, with TRBD1 matching 8 bases. Germline values: CDR1 SGHVS, CDR2 FQNEAQ. This CDR3 spans 16 amino acids. Trimming took 5 bases from V and 0 from J; bases not matched to a gene: 8. CDR3: CASSPRQGPLNTEAFF. The DNA for the CDR3 is TGTGCCAGCAGCCCCCGACAGGGGCCATTGAACACTGAAGCTTTCTTT.

Ten or more counts support this clonotype. This chain connects TRBV3-1 to TRBJ2-7; 8 bases match TRBD1. The CDR3 sequence is 15 residues long. Looked up from germline, CDR1 is LGHDT and CDR2 is YNNKEL (reference sequence). Trimming removed 8 bases from V and 3 bases from J; junction bases left unmatched: 12. The CDR3: CASARRTGLFYEQYF. CDR3 in DNA: TGTGCCAGCGCCCGTAGGACAGGGCTCTTCTACGAGCAGTACTTC.

This clonotype was counted a few times. This rearrangement joins TRBV7-9 to TRBJ2-3; D may match TRBD1 or TRBD2 (6 bases each). CDR3 size: 14 residues. Looked up from germline, CDR1 is SEHNR and CDR2 is FQNEAQ (reference sequence). V was cut by 6 bases and J by 2 bases, with 12 bases left in between. This CDR3 is CASRQSGATDTQYF. The CDR3 DNA reads as TGTGCCAGCAGACAGTCGGGGGCCACAGATACGCAGTATTTT.

This clonotype was observed many times. V is TRBV6-2 or TRBV6-3 and J is TRBJ2-7, with TRBD1 matching over 8 bases. The CDR3 is 15 residues long. Trimming at V came to 6 bases and at J to 1 base, leaving 8 bases not matched to a gene. From germline, CDR1 is MNHEY and CDR2 SVGEGT. The CDR3 sequence: CASRRTGSGSYEQYF. The DNA of the CDR3 is TGTGCCAGCAGGCGGACAGGGAGCGGTTCCTACGAGCAGTACTTC.

This clonotype occurred many times. The chain has TRBV29-1 and TRBJ2-7; possibly TRBD1 for D (5 bases). This CDR3 has 14 residues. Germline V gene lookup returns CDR1 SQVTM and CDR2 ANQGSEA. V lost 7 bases, J lost 1 base, and 17 bases lay in between. The CDR3 reads CSGVTEQGSYEQYF. The CDR3 DNA reads as TGCAGCGGTGTTACGGAGCAGGGTTCCTACGAGCAGTACTTC.

This clonotype was seen a handful of times. V and J are TRBV7-2 and TRBJ2-1, with D possibly being TRBD2 (7 bases). Trimming cost V 3 bases and J 7 bases, with 16 bases left between them. CDR1 is SGHTA, CDR2 FQGNSA, per germline. The CDR3 sequence is 15 residues long. The CDR3 is CASSFRGQGGNEQFF. Here the CDR3 DNA reads TGTGCCAGCAGCTTCCGGGGGCAGGGAGGGAATGAGCAGTTCTTC.